This entry describes one T cell receptor (beta chain). Per the study methods: Using reference gene primer amplification, nucleated cell counts were estimated. TCRdb keeps only in-frame clones here, not all; method: immunoSEQ multiplex PCR. The D gene and trimming were derived from the DNA, and the V and J assignments and clone size from that table. The sample holds approximately 280,000 clones, approximately 85% seen once. This sample is part of a study of blood T cell repertoires in COVID-19. Study as a whole: COVID-19 samples, acute and convalescent, were from the United States, Italy and Spain. Sample material is recorded as cDNA or gDNA derived from T cells, B-cell-depleted T cells, or PBMCs.

CDR3 length: 16 amino acids. V gave up 4 bases and J gave up 8 bases, with 24 bases separating them. Looked up from germline, CDR1 is SGHTS and CDR2 is YDEGEE. This TCR was recovered from a woman in her 70s with acute or convalescent COVID-19. The chain joins TRBV5-8 to TRBJ1-2, with D possibly TRBD1 on 6 matching bases. The specimen was peripheral blood. The CDR3 reads CASSPWTASSVGGYTF. CDR3 sequence (DNA): TGTGCCAGCAGCCCCTGGACAGCCTCCTCTGTGGGCGGCTACACCTTC.